Presented here are 29 T cell receptor beta chains from one specimen sequenced in a study of preoperative IRX-2 immunotherapy in early breast cancer. The treatment denotes: preoperative locoregional IRX-2 cytokine immunotherapy. Clones were sequenced by immunoSEQ multiplex PCR, and TCRdb holds only the in-frame ones, with some missing. The sample has over 35,000 clones, about 94% seen once; the top ten hold 1.6%. The sample was tumor tissue, taken after IRX-2 immunotherapy. The origin of the receptors is a human donor with breast cancer.

The rearrangement joins TRBV7-9 to TRBJ2-1; 7 positions match TRBD2. The CDR3 is 17 amino acids. V was clipped by 4 bases and J by 4 bases; unmatched bases: 13. Per the germline V gene, CDR1 is SEHNR and CDR2 is FQNEAQ (reference sequence). CDR3 sequence reads: CASSSEVAAGLYNEQFF. The CDR3 nucleotides read TGTGCCAGCAGCTCCGAGGTCGCAGCGGGACTATACAATGAGCAGTTCTTC.

This rearrangement joins TRBV5-1 to TRBJ2-5; 7 positions match TRBD1. Germline trimming cut 5 bases from V and 5 bases from J; bases unmatched to any gene: 15. The CDR3 contains 16 residues. From germline, CDR1 is SGHRS and CDR2 YFSETQ. The CDR3 spells CASSYRTGGMVETQYF. CDR3 coding DNA: TGCGCCAGCAGTTACCGGACAGGAGGAATGGTGGAGACCCAGTACTTC.

The rearrangement joins TRBV5-6 to TRBJ2-3; TRBD2 agrees at 7 bases. The junction had 6 bases not matched to a gene; V was cut back by 0 bases and J by 5 bases. The CDR3 covers 15 residues. Germline CDR1 reads SGHDT; CDR2 reads YYEEEE. In nucleotides, the CDR3 is TGTGCCAGCAGCTTGGGAGCGGGATGGGGAGATACGCAGTATTTT. It codes for CASSLGAGWGDTQYF.

This CDR3 reads CASSFAGTTDPREQFF. CDR3 nucleotides: TGTGCCAGCAGCTTTGCCGGGACTACAGATCCTCGGGAGCAGTTCTTC. The chain has TRBV7-9 and TRBJ2-1; 7 positions match TRBD2. The CDR3 sequence is 16 residues long. The V gene's germline CDR1 is SEHNR and CDR2 FQNEAQ (reference sequence). Trimming removed 3 bases from V and 10 bases from J; junction bases left unmatched: 15.

This sequence joins TRBV4-2 and TRBJ2-1; unclear D gene. In germline, CDR1 is LGHNA, CDR2 YNFKEQ. The V gene lost 8 bases and the J gene lost 6 bases, with 11 bases spanning the gap. The CDR3 sequence is 12 residues long. The CDR3 DNA reads as TGTGCCAGCCGACGGACCCCCAATGAGCAGTTCTTC. This translates into CASRRTPNEQFF.

The count of this clone is one. The J gene is TRBJ1-3, the V gene TRBV7-6; perhaps TRBD1 as D (6 bases). Germline V gene data show CDR1 as SGHVS and CDR2 as FNYEAQ. Trimming removed 11 bases at V and 4 bases at J, with 15 bases between. This CDR3 comprises 13 residues. CDR3 sequence: CASRGGGGNTIYF. CDR3 bases: TGTGCCTCACGGGGGGGCGGAGGAAACACCATATATTTT.

Here the CDR3 reads CASRGVIDEQYF. In nucleotides, the CDR3 is TGTGCCAGCAGGGGTGTTATCGACGAGCAGTACTTC. The V call is TRBV7-9, the J call TRBJ2-7; unclear D gene. The germline gives CDR1 SEHNR, CDR2 FQNEAQ (reference sequence). The CDR3 contains 12 residues. Trimming stripped 6 bases from V and 5 bases from J, with 11 bases between.

The chain joins TRBV2 to TRBJ2-3; TRBD2 agrees at 7 bases. The CDR3 has 18 residues. The germline V gene has CDR1 SNHLY and CDR2 FYNNEI. The trim removed 7 bases at V and 2 bases at J, leaving 18 bases unmatched. The CDR3 reads CASNPREGRMGTTDTQYF. Here the CDR3 DNA reads TGTGCCAGCAACCCGAGGGAGGGCAGGATGGGAACCACAGATACGCAGTATTTT.

In this sample, this clone turned up once. This chain links TRBV4-1 with TRBJ2-5; the match to TRBD2 covers 13 bases. Near its end, the DNA agrees better with TRBJ2-7, so the J call may be wrong. This CDR3 is built from 16 residues. Germline CDR1 and CDR2: MGHRA and YSYEKL. Here the CDR3 reads CASSLPGLAGVYEQYF. DNA for the CDR3: TGCGCCAGCAGCCTTCCCGGACTAGCGGGAGTCTACGAGCAGTACTTC.

The chain couples TRBV28 to TRBJ1-2; no definite D call. The CDR3 has 13 amino acids. The germline gives CDR1 MDHEN, CDR2 SYDVKM. V lost 3 bases to trimming and J lost 8 bases, with 13 bases between them. The CDR3 spells CASSLRRDRGYTF. The CDR3 bases are TGTGCCAGCAGTTTGCGGCGGGATAGAGGCTACACCTTC.

This chain links TRBV7-9 with TRBJ1-2, with 8 positions matching TRBD1. The CDR3 is 17 residues long. In germline, CDR1 is SEHNR, CDR2 FQNEAQ (reference sequence). The V gene end was trimmed by 5 bases and the J gene end by 0 bases; junction bases not matched to a gene: 11. In nucleotides, the CDR3 is TGTGCCAGCAGCCGAAGCCAGGGGGCCTCCTCTAACTATGGCTACACCTTC. It codes for CASSRSQGASSNYGYTF.

This rearrangement joins TRBV19 to TRBJ2-4, with D possibly matching TRBD1 (5 bases). V gave up 0 bases and J gave up 13 bases, with 19 bases separating them. Germline V lookup: CDR1 LNHDA, CDR2 SQIVND (reference sequence). The CDR3 consists of 15 residues. The CDR3 here is CASSIDLVRVGEQYF. The CDR3 DNA is TGTGCCAGTAGTATAGATCTCGTCAGGGTTGGGGAACAGTACTTC.

This chain links TRBV15 with TRBJ2-7; 12 bases match TRBD2. This CDR3 region has 15 residues. J lost 3 bases, V lost 2 bases, and 2 bases had no gene match. Germline lookup yields CDR1 LNHNV and CDR2 YYDKDF (reference sequence). Here the CDR3 reads CATSRQLAGGYEQYF. The CDR3 nucleotides read TGTGCCACCAGCAGACAACTAGCGGGGGGCTACGAGCAGTACTTC.

The rearrangement links TRBV28 to TRBJ2-1; 8 bases align to TRBD2. This CDR3 comprises 16 residues. Looked up from germline, CDR1 is MDHEN and CDR2 is SYDVKM. The V segment lost 5 bases and the J segment 9 bases; nucleotides outside the gene matches: 15. DNA for the CDR3: TGTGCCAGCAGTGCCGTCGGGACTAGAGCTATAATTGAGCAGTTCTTC. This codes for CASSAVGTRAIIEQFF.

This clone was detected only once. The chain uses TRBV4-1 and TRBJ2-2; D unresolved. The germline V gene encodes CDR1 MGHRA and CDR2 YSYEKL. V was trimmed by 0 bases and J by 7 bases, leaving 3 bases between them. This CDR3 is 12 amino acids long. Written as DNA, the CDR3 is TGCGCCAGCAGCCAAGATTTCGGGGAGCTGTTTTTT. Amino acids: CASSQDFGELFF.

The V call is TRBV7-9, the J call TRBJ2-5; D is ambiguous. Trimming cost V 5 bases and J 2 bases, with 15 bases left between them. This CDR3 has 15 residues. Germline assignment: CDR1 SEHNR and CDR2 FQNEAQ (reference sequence). The DNA of the CDR3 is TGTGCCAGCAGCCCTCCAGGCAGGCCACAAGAGACCCAGTACTTC. Protein sequence: CASSPPGRPQETQYF.

This clone appeared once. The genes are TRBV18 and TRBJ2-1; the D is unclear. CDR1 is KGHSH and CDR2 is LQKENI in the germline V gene. The CDR3 is 12 amino acids. The V and J ends lost 2 bases and 7 bases respectively, with 6 bases between them. The CDR3 loop reads CASSPFGNEQFF. CDR3 sequence (DNA): TGTGCCAGCTCACCATTCGGTAATGAGCAGTTCTTC.

The J gene is TRBJ2-2, the V gene TRBV7-3, with 10 bases fitting TRBD1. Trimming at V came to 5 bases and at J to 4 bases, leaving 4 bases not matched to a gene. CDR3 length: 15 amino acids. Germline-derived CDR1 and CDR2 are SGHTA and FQGTGA. Here the CDR3 reads CASSPTGGSTGELFF. CDR3 DNA sequence: TGTGCCAGCAGCCCGACAGGGGGCTCCACCGGGGAGCTGTTTTTT.

V gene TRBV11-3 combines with J gene TRBJ1-4; no clear D gene. This CDR3 spans 15 amino acids. V lost 1 base to trimming and J lost 5 bases, with 11 bases between them. CDR1 and CDR2 (germline): SGHNT, YENEEA. The CDR3 DNA reads TGTGCCAGCAGCTTAGGGGGTAGGAACAATGAAAAACTGTTTTTT. Its translation: CASSLGGRNNEKLFF.

The chain combines TRBV4-1 with TRBJ1-5; TRBD1 matches at 10 bases. CDR3 length equals 16 residues. Germline CDR1 and CDR2: MGHRA and YSYEKL. V lost 4 bases and J lost 8; bases outside the gene matches: 11. The CDR3 DNA sequence: TGCGCCAGCAGCCCATCGGCGGGACAGGGGTATAAGCCCCAGCATTTT. Translated, it gives CASSPSAGQGYKPQHF.

The rearrangement uses TRBV28 and TRBJ2-7; D uncertain. This CDR3 has 15 residues. Germline V gene data show CDR1 as MDHEN and CDR2 as SYDVKM. The V gene lost 3 bases and the J gene lost 0 bases, with 12 bases spanning the gap. CDR3 protein: CASSFLGPHSYEQYF. In DNA form, the CDR3 reads TGTGCCAGCAGTTTCCTCGGCCCACACTCCTACGAGCAGTACTTC. The whole variable domain, remainder taken from reference TRBV28 and TRBJ2-7, is DVKVTQSSRYLVKRTGEKVFLECVQDMDHENMFWYRQDPGLGLRLIYFSYDVKMKEKGDIPEGYSVSREKKERFSLILESASTNQTSMYLCASSFLGPHSYEQYFGPGTRLTVT.

V gene TRBV20-1 combines with J gene TRBJ1-2, with a possible D match to TRBD1 (5 bases). Trimming cost V 6 bases and J 4 bases, with 9 bases left between them. The CDR3 is 11 residues long. Germline CDR1 is DFQATT and CDR2 is SNEGSKA (reference sequence). The CDR3 bases are TGCAGTGCCCCCCAGGGCTATGGCTACACCTTC. It codes for CSAPQGYGYTF.

The J gene is TRBJ2-7, the V gene TRBV7-7; maybe TRBD2 (6 bases). CDR1 and CDR2 (germline): SSHAT, FNYEAQ (reference sequence). There are 14 residues in the CDR3. V lost 5 bases and J 11 bases, leaving 22 bases between the germline ends. The CDR3 coding sequence is TGTGCCAGCAGCAACCCCGGGACTCACCGCCGGGAGTACTTC. It codes for CASSNPGTHRREYF. Variable domain in full (rest from reference TRBV7-7 and TRBJ2-7): GAGVSQSPRYKVTKRGQDVTLRCDPISSHATLYWYQQALGQGPEFLTYFNYEAQPDKSGLPSDRFSAERPEGSISTLTIQRTEQRDSAMYRCASSNPGTHRREYFGPGTRLTVT.

V and J are TRBV28 and TRBJ2-5, with D possibly TRBD1 on 6 matching bases. The DNA matches TRBJ2-7 better at its end, which makes the J call doubtful. The CDR3 spans 13 residues. CDR1 is MDHEN and CDR2 is SYDVKM in the germline V gene. CDR3 nucleotide sequence: TGTGCCAGCAGTAGACTTAGGACAGCCGAGCAGTACTTC. Protein product: CASSRLRTAEQYF.

The chain recombines TRBV20-1 with TRBJ2-7; D gene uncertain. Trimming took off 5 bases at V and 3 bases at J, with 8 bases between the two ends. CDR1 DFQATT and CDR2 SNEGSKA come from the germline V gene (reference sequence). This CDR3 comprises 11 residues. CDR3 region: CSAPLHYEQYF. As DNA, the CDR3 is TGCAGTGCTCCACTCCACTACGAGCAGTACTTC.

This chain links TRBV5-1 with TRBJ2-2, with 9 bases lining up with TRBD1. Germline-derived CDR1 and CDR2 are SGHRS and YFSETQ. With 1 base clipped from V and 5 bases from J, the junction kept 6 bases outside the gene matches. The length of the CDR3 is 16 residues. The CDR3 sequence: CASSLSLGQGTGELFF. In nucleotides, the CDR3 is TGCGCCAGCAGCTTGTCCCTTGGACAGGGGACCGGGGAGCTGTTTTTT.

This clone was observed once. The chain carries TRBV11-2 and TRBJ1-2; no firm D call. Germline values: CDR1 SGHAT, CDR2 FQNNGV. The CDR3 is made up of 13 amino acids. Deletions cut 1 base from V and 8 bases from J, with 11 bases between. The CDR3 here is CASSLAGRRGYTF. As DNA, the CDR3 is TGTGCCAGCAGCTTAGCCGGCCGCAGGGGCTACACCTTC.

The chain joins TRBV6-6 to TRBJ2-1; 7 nucleotides line up with TRBD2. After removal of 2 bases from V and 4 bases from J, the junction contained 8 bases not matched to a gene. Looked up from germline, CDR1 is MNHNY and CDR2 is SVGAGI (reference sequence). The CDR3 is made up of 16 amino acids. CDR3 sequence reads: CASSYTKGRGYNEQFF. DNA for the CDR3: TGTGCCAGCAGTTACACAAAGGGGCGGGGGTACAATGAGCAGTTCTTC.

This chain links TRBV19 with TRBJ2-7; 7 bases are shared with TRBD2. The CDR3 spans 13 residues. V was pared by 3 bases and J by 3 bases, with 2 bases of the junction left unmatched. From germline, CDR1 is LNHDA and CDR2 SQIVND (reference sequence). The CDR3 loop is CASSMRGSYEQYF. The CDR3 nucleotides read TGTGCCAGTAGTATGCGGGGGAGCTACGAGCAGTACTTC.